A selection of T cell receptor beta chains follows, all from one sample in a study of shared clonotypes between healthy human individuals. Data came from immunoSEQ multiplex PCR; TCRdb stores just in-frame clones and leaves some out. The table has 700,000 or so clones, more than 70% seen once. Sequenced material: memory CD4+ T cells sorted from blood. The receptors derive from a woman in her twenties or thirties in good health. Each CDR3 is given with its conserved first and last residue. Each record gives: CDR3 protein, CDR3 DNA, V gene, clone size, J gene, D gene, CDR3 length. The D gene is left open where the match is weak. Part of the rows lack a size; the others show once, few, many or a class for expanded clones.

CASSSVDGFVEKLFF | TGTGCCAGCAGTTCCGTCGACGGATTTGTTGAAAAACTGTTTTTT | TRBV6-6 | few | TRBJ1-4 | . | 15
CASSPWRGTNEKLFF | TGTGCCAGCAGCCCATGGCGGGGTACTAATGAAAAACTGTTTTTT | TRBV11-2 | . | TRBJ1-4 | . | 15
CASSGGRRDPNTDTQYF | TGTGCCAGCAGCGGGGGCCGGCGGGACCCTAACACAGATACGCAGTATTTT | TRBV27 | . | TRBJ2-3 | . | 17
CASSRDRGFYEQYF | TGTGCCAGCAGTCGCGACAGAGGCTTCTACGAGCAGTACTTC | TRBV6-1 | few | TRBJ2-7 | . | 14
CASGKGAPDTQYF | TGTGCCAGCGGAAAGGGAGCCCCAGATACGCAGTATTTT | TRBV6-5 | few | TRBJ2-3 | . | 13
CASSSITPLNTEAFF | TGCGCCAGCAGTTCCATAACTCCCTTGAACACTGAAGCTTTCTTT | TRBV23-1 | many | TRBJ1-1 | . | 15
CASSFPRVRYAQYF | TGTGCCAGCAGTTTCCCCCGGGTCCGTTACGCCCAGTACTTC | TRBV28 | . | TRBJ2-5 | . | 14
CASSTRTSGTNEQFF | TGTGCCAGCTCAACTCGGACTAGCGGGACCAATGAGCAGTTCTTC | TRBV18 | . | TRBJ2-1 | TRBD2 | 15
CSAGQGFGVQYF | TGCAGCGCGGGACAGGGGTTCGGGGTTCAGTACTTC | TRBV29-1 | few | TRBJ2-4 | TRBD1 | 12
CASSLYDSPLHF | TGTGCCAGCAGTTTATATGATTCACCCCTCCACTTT | TRBV27 | . | TRBJ1-6 | . | 12
CASRFSGEQFF | TGTGCCAGCAGGTTTAGCGGCGAGCAGTTCTTC | TRBV27 | few | TRBJ2-1 | . | 11
CASRSGTGFEQYF | TGTGCCAGCAGATCCGGGACAGGGTTTGAGCAGTACTTC | TRBV6-6 | few | TRBJ2-7 | TRBD1 | 13
CASSGRLAGGASYEQYF | TGTGCCAGCAGTGGACGACTAGCGGGGGGGGCCTCCTACGAGCAGTACTTC | TRBV27 | few | TRBJ2-7 | TRBD2 | 17
CASSVKWTSSYNEQFF | TGTGCCAGCAGCGTAAAGTGGACTAGCTCCTACAATGAGCAGTTCTTC | TRBV9 | . | TRBJ2-1 | TRBD2 | 16
CASRNTGGYEQYF | TGTGCCAGCAGAAATACGGGGGGCTACGAGCAGTACTTC | TRBV6-5 | . | TRBJ2-7 | TRBD2 | 13
CASSATGAKNIQYF | TGTGCCAGCAGTGCCACGGGAGCCAAAAACATTCAGTACTTC | TRBV6-5 | few | TRBJ2-4 | . | 14
CASRAGGAGGGYTF | TGTGCCAGCAGGGCAGGGGGCGCGGGAGGCGGCTACACCTTC | TRBV6-1 | . | TRBJ1-2 | TRBD1 | 14
CASSLDQSSGNTIYF | TGCGCCAGCAGCTTGGATCAGAGCTCTGGAAACACCATATATTTT | TRBV5-1 | . | TRBJ1-3 | . | 15
CASTLGPKDRYGYTF | TGTGCCAGCACCTTAGGGCCAAAAGACAGATATGGCTACACCTTC | TRBV5-4 | . | TRBJ1-2 | . | 15
CASSPVSGGDPYGYTF | TGTGCCAGCAGCCCGGTCAGTGGGGGGGACCCTTATGGCTACACCTTC | TRBV6-7 | few | TRBJ1-2 | . | 16
CASSGTLFSYNEQFF | TGTGCCAGCAGTGGGACACTATTTTCCTACAATGAGCAGTTCTTC | TRBV9 | . | TRBJ2-1 | . | 15
CASSYSGTQQETQYF | TGTGCCAGCAGTTACTCTGGGACTCAGCAAGAGACCCAGTACTTC | TRBV6-5 | . | TRBJ2-5 | . | 15
CASSLHRDKYEQYF | TGTGCCAGCAGTCTGCACCGGGACAAGTACGAGCAGTACTTC | TRBV28 | . | TRBJ2-7 | . | 14
CASSSSPGQRDFNYGYTF | TGTGCCAGCAGTTCGTCTCCGGGACAGCGGGATTTTAACTATGGCTACACCTTC | TRBV27 | . | TRBJ1-2 | TRBD1 | 18
CASSPTGTGYYEQYF | TGCGCCAGCAGCCCAACCGGGACAGGGTACTACGAGCAGTACTTC | TRBV5-1 | . | TRBJ2-7 | TRBD1 | 15
CASSPRSLGELFF | TGTGCCAGCAGCCCCAGATCGCTCGGGGAGCTGTTTTTT | TRBV7-3 | . | TRBJ2-2 | . | 13
CASSIVRTPNVWPQHF | TGTGCCAGTAGTATAGTGCGGACACCCAATGTATGGCCCCAGCATTTT | TRBV19 | . | TRBJ1-5 | . | 16
CASSLEFGSSTDTQYF | TGCGCCAGCAGCTTGGAGTTTGGGTCGAGCACAGATACGCAGTATTTT | TRBV5-1 | few | TRBJ2-3 | . | 16
CASSESSDRPTVNTEAFF | TGCGCCAGCAGTGAGTCGTCGGACAGGCCGACGGTGAACACTGAAGCTTTCTTT | TRBV10-1 | . | TRBJ1-1 | TRBD1 | 18
CASRDNGAGNTIYF | TGTGCCAGCAGGGACAACGGAGCTGGAAACACCATATATTTT | TRBV25-1 | . | TRBJ1-3 | . | 14
CASRTAGVANEKLFF | TGTGCCAGCAGAACTGCGGGTGTGGCTAATGAAAAACTGTTTTTT | TRBV2 | . | TRBJ1-4 | . | 15
CASSESTLSTNEQYF | TGTGCCAGCAGTGAATCGACACTTTCCACGAACGAGCAGTACTTC | TRBV2 | few | TRBJ2-7 | . | 15
CASSLGAMNTEAFF | TGTGCCAGCAGCTTAGGGGCCATGAACACTGAAGCTTTCTTT | TRBV11-1 | . | TRBJ1-1 | . | 14
CASSPWGTSGGTYEQYF | TGTGCCAGCTCACCTTGGGGTACTAGCGGGGGTACCTACGAGCAGTACTTC | TRBV18 | . | TRBJ2-7 | TRBD2 | 17
CASSLSPAARNEQYF | TGTGCCAGCAGTTTATCCCCCGCGGCAAGGAACGAGCAGTACTTC | TRBV27 | . | TRBJ2-7 | . | 15
CAISESTSLIYGYTF | TGTGCCATCAGTGAGTCGACCAGTTTAATCTATGGCTACACCTTC | TRBV10-3 | . | TRBJ1-2 | . | 15
CASSYSIVRTYEQYF | TGTGCCAGCAGTTACTCGATCGTCAGGACCTACGAGCAGTACTTC | TRBV6-5 | . | TRBJ2-7 | . | 15
CASRVGEDTGELFF | TGCGCCAGCAGAGTGGGAGAGGACACCGGGGAGCTGTTTTTT | TRBV5-1 | once | TRBJ2-2 | . | 14
CASRARTDSYEQYF | TGTGCCAGCAGAGCCAGGACAGACTCCTACGAGCAGTACTTC | TRBV6-5 | . | TRBJ2-7 | . | 14
CASSLRPGWNQPQHF | TGTGCCAGCAGTTTAAGGCCGGGGTGGAATCAGCCCCAGCATTTT | TRBV27 | . | TRBJ1-5 | . | 15
CASSATGDTGQYF | TGTGCCAGCAGCGCCACAGGGGACACGGGGCAGTACTTC | TRBV5-6 | once | TRBJ2-7 | TRBD1 | 13
CASSTTQGSEQYF | TGTGCCAGCAGCACAACTCAGGGGAGCGAGCAGTACTTC | TRBV11-2 | . | TRBJ2-7 | . | 13
CASSGTSGRVSEQFF | TGTGCCAGCAGTGGGACTAGCGGGAGGGTGAGTGAGCAGTTCTTC | TRBV2 | . | TRBJ2-1 | TRBD2 | 15
CASSPTYASMNTEAFF | TGTGCCAGCTCACCCACCTATGCATCCATGAACACTGAAGCTTTCTTT | TRBV18 | many | TRBJ1-1 | . | 16
CASSSADTQYF | TGTGCCTCCTCGAGCGCAGATACGCAGTATTTT | TRBV30 | . | TRBJ2-3 | . | 11